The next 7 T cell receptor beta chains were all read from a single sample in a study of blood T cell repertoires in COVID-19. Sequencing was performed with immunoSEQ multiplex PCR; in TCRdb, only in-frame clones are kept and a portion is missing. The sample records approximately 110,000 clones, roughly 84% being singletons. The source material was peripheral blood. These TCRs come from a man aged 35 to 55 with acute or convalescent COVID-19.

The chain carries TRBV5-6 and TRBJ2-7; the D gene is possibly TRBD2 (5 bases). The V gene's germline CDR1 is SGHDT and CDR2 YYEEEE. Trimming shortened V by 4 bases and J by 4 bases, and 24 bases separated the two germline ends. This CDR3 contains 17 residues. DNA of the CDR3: TGTGCCAGCAGCCCACGGCGGGTACCCATTACCTCTTACGAGCAGTACTTC. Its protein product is CASSPRRVPITSYEQYF.

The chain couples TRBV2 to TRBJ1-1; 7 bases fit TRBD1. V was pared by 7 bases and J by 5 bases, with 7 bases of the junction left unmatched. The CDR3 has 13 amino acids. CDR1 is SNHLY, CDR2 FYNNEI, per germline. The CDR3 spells CASMAQGRTEAFF. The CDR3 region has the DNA TGTGCCAGCATGGCACAGGGGAGGACTGAAGCTTTCTTT.

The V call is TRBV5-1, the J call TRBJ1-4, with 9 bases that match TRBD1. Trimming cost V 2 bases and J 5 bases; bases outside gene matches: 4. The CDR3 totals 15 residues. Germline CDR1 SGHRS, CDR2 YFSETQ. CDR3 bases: TGCGCCAGCAGCTTTGGGGACAGGGAGAATGAAAAACTGTTTTTT. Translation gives CASSFGDRENEKLFF.

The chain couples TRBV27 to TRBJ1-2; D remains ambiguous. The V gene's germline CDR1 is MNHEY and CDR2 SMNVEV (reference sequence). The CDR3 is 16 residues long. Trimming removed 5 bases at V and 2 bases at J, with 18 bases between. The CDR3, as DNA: TGTGCCAGCAGTCCTTGGGTAGCGGGCCCCAACTATGGCTACACCTTC. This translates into CASSPWVAGPNYGYTF.

The CDR3 region has the DNA TGTGCCAGCAGCCAAGGCGGGGGGACTGGTACGCAGTATTTT. Encoded protein: CASSQGGGTGTQYF. The chain recombines TRBV3-1 (or the pseudogene TRBV3-2) with TRBJ2-3; TRBD2 agrees at 8 bases. The V gene's germline CDR1 is LGHDT and CDR2 YNNKEL (reference sequence). Trimming took 1 base from V and 8 from J; bases not matched to a gene: 5. The CDR3 runs 14 residues.

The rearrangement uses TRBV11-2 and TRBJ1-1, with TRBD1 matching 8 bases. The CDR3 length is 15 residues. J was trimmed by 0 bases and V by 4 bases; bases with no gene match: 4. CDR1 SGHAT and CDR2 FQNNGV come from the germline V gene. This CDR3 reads CASSSWDRLNTEAFF. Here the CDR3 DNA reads TGTGCCAGCAGCTCGTGGGACAGGTTGAACACTGAAGCTTTCTTT.

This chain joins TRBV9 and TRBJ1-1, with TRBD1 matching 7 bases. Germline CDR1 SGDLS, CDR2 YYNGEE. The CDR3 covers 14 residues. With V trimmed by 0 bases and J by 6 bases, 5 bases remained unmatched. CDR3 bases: TGTGCCAGCAGCGTAGGAGGAGGGGGCTCTGAAGCTTTCTTT. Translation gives CASSVGGGGSEAFF.